What follows are 32 T cell receptor beta chains derived from one specimen sequenced in a study of blood T cell repertoires in COVID-19. Generated by immunoSEQ multiplex PCR, the TCRdb table keeps only in-frame clones and is missing some. The sample includes tens of thousands of clones, around 85% of them seen just once. The sequenced material came from peripheral blood. The receptors derive from a human donor with acute or convalescent COVID-19. The donor label of this sample is uncertain.

J is TRBJ1-1 and V is TRBV7-2; D is ambiguous. V lost 5 bases, J lost 8 bases, and 9 bases lay in between. Germline assignment: CDR1 SGHTA and CDR2 FQGNSA. This CDR3 comprises 11 residues. CDR3: CASSPFREAFF. The CDR3 DNA is TGTGCCAGCAGCCCCTTCCGGGAAGCTTTCTTT.

The chain joins TRBV7-6 to TRBJ1-1, with D perhaps matching TRBD1 (6 bases). Trimming left V 5 bases short and J 3 bases short, with 10 bases between. This CDR3 contains 13 residues. CDR1 and CDR2 from the germline V gene are SGHVS and FNYEAQ. In DNA form, the CDR3 reads TGTGCCAGCAGCGCCAGGGGCGACACTGAAGCTTTCTTT. This gives the protein CASSARGDTEAFF.

V and J are TRBV23-1 and TRBJ1-5; TRBD1 aligns across 8 bases. TRBV23-1 is annotated as an ORF whose role is uncertain. With V trimmed by 1 base and J by 4 bases, 12 bases remained unmatched. The CDR3 consists of 18 residues. The CDR3: CASSQLSGGARGNQPQHF. DNA for the CDR3: TGCGCCAGCAGTCAATTATCAGGGGGCGCGCGGGGTAATCAGCCCCAGCATTTT.

The rearrangement joins TRBV3-1 (or the pseudogene TRBV3-2) to TRBJ2-7; 11 positions agree with TRBD1. The CDR3 spans 16 residues. Losses at the gene ends were 4 bases for V and 6 bases for J; bases not matched to a gene: 11. Germline V gives CDR1 LGHDT, CDR2 YNNKEL (reference sequence). This CDR3 is CASSRSPGTGGGEQYF. The CDR3 coding sequence is TGTGCCAGCAGCCGATCCCCCGGGACAGGGGGAGGCGAGCAGTACTTC.

The chain carries TRBV6-2 or TRBV6-3 and TRBJ1-5; D remains ambiguous. The V gene's germline CDR1 is MNHEY and CDR2 SVGEGT. This CDR3 contains 16 residues. V shed 0 bases and J shed 6 bases, with 15 bases lying between them. CDR3 bases: TGTGCCAGCAGTTACTCGCTGGCAGGTTACCCTCAGCCCCAGCATTTT. Translated, it gives CASSYSLAGYPQPQHF.

The J gene is TRBJ1-4, the V gene TRBV5-6; 7 bases agree with TRBD1. The CDR3 runs 16 residues. Germline-derived CDR1 and CDR2 are SGHDT and YYEEEE. Trimming removed 0 bases from V and 3 bases from J; junction bases left unmatched: 5. The DNA of the CDR3 is TGTGCCAGCAGCTTGGCAGGGGGAGTTGCTAATGAAAAACTGTTTTTT. It codes for CASSLAGGVANEKLFF.

The chain carries TRBV28 and TRBJ2-3; 7 nucleotides align to TRBD1. With 6 bases clipped from V and 7 bases from J, the junction kept 10 bases outside the gene matches. Per the germline V gene, CDR1 is MDHEN and CDR2 is SYDVKM. The CDR3 is 14 amino acids. The CDR3 DNA reads as TGTGCCAGCAGCCCAACAGGGGAAAGGAATACGCAGTATTTT. The encoded protein is CASSPTGERNTQYF. Full variable domain (rest looked up from reference TRBV28 and TRBJ2-3): DVKVTQSSRYLVKRTGEKVFLECVQDMDHENMFWYRQDPGLGLRLIYFSYDVKMKEKGDIPEGYSVSREKKERFSLILESASTNQTSMYLCASSPTGERNTQYFGPGTRLTVL.

The chain couples TRBV10-1 to TRBJ2-3; 7 nucleotides match TRBD2. This CDR3 contains 14 residues. V dropped 5 bases and J dropped 0; count of bases not matched to a gene: 2. CDR1 and CDR2 (germline): WNHNN, SYGVQD (reference sequence). In DNA form, the CDR3 reads TGCGCCAGCAGTTTTAGCGGGAGCACAGATACGCAGTATTTT. Residues: CASSFSGSTDTQYF.

This chain's CDR3 is CASSSGPHSRGYEQYF. The DNA of the CDR3 is TGTGCCAGCAGCTCCGGTCCCCACTCTAGGGGCTACGAGCAGTACTTC. This chain links TRBV5-8 with TRBJ2-7, with a tentative D call TRBD1 (5 bases). CDR3 length: 16 residues. Trimming removed 3 bases from V and 3 bases from J, with 19 bases in between. The germline gives CDR1 SGHTS, CDR2 YDEGEE.

The chain has TRBV28 and TRBJ2-7; TRBD1 matches 10 bases. This CDR3 has 13 residues. Germline CDR1 MDHEN, CDR2 SYDVKM. V shed 6 bases, J shed 6 bases, and the junction held 5 bases outside the gene matches. CDR3 amino acids: CASRDRGEGEQYF. The CDR3 nucleotides read TGTGCCAGCAGGGACAGGGGGGAAGGCGAGCAGTACTTC.

The chain has TRBV10-3 and TRBJ1-1; 7 bases align to TRBD1. The CDR3 extends over 13 amino acids. Germline V gives CDR1 ENHRY, CDR2 SYGVKD. V trimming: 10 bases; J trimming: 8 bases; junction bases outside the gene matches: 13. The CDR3 here is CATHSGTEKEAFF. The CDR3 DNA is TGTGCCACTCACTCCGGGACAGAAAAAGAAGCTTTCTTT.

This sequence joins TRBV28 and TRBJ2-1, with D possibly being TRBD1 (5 bases). This CDR3 has 17 amino acids. Germline V lookup: CDR1 MDHEN, CDR2 SYDVKM. V was trimmed by 6 bases and J by 5 bases, leaving 23 bases between them. The CDR3 bases are TGTGCCAGCAGACAACTTCCTCACAGGAATCCAAACAATGAGCAGTTCTTC. Protein sequence: CASRQLPHRNPNNEQFF.

This chain joins TRBV7-2 and TRBJ2-7; TRBD2 matches 10 bases. This CDR3 has 15 residues. With 3 bases clipped from V and 4 bases from J, the junction kept 6 bases outside the gene matches. CDR1 is SGHTA and CDR2 is FQGNSA in the germline V gene. CDR3 loop: CASSLSGGALYEQYF. The CDR3 coding sequence is TGTGCCAGCAGCTTGAGCGGGGGGGCCTTATACGAGCAGTACTTC.

The chain has TRBV3-1 (or the pseudogene TRBV3-2) and TRBJ1-2; TRBD1 matches at 8 bases. Germline-derived CDR1 and CDR2 are LGHDT and YNNKEL (reference sequence). J gave up 4 bases and V 5 bases, and 9 bases lay outside the gene matches. The CDR3 consists of 15 residues. The CDR3 loop is CASSFLTGARYGYTF. The DNA of the CDR3 is TGTGCCAGCAGCTTCTTGACAGGGGCCCGCTATGGCTACACCTTC.

The chain joins TRBV30 to TRBJ2-2; 9 bases align to TRBD2. V trimming: 4 bases; J trimming: 5 bases; junction bases outside the gene matches: 5. Germline-derived CDR1 and CDR2 are GTSNPN and SVGIG (reference sequence). The length of the CDR3 is 14 residues. The CDR3 loop reads CAWNAGGDTGELFF. The CDR3 DNA reads TGTGCCTGGAACGCGGGAGGGGATACCGGGGAGCTGTTTTTT. The full variable domain, with the rest looked up from reference TRBV30 and TRBJ2-2, is SQTIHQWPATLVQPVGSPLSLECTVEGTSNPNLYWYRQAAGRGLQLLFYSVGIGQISSEVPQNLSASRPQDRQFILSSKKLLLSDSGFYLCAWNAGGDTGELFFGEGSRLTVL.

The chain has TRBV19 and TRBJ2-1; perhaps TRBD1 as D (6 bases). The germline gives CDR1 LNHDA, CDR2 SQIVND (reference sequence). The CDR3 loop spans 14 amino acids. V lost 7 bases and J 6 bases, leaving 16 bases between the germline ends. The CDR3 sequence: CASIQGIGSNEQFF. The CDR3 DNA follows: TGTGCCAGTATTCAGGGGATCGGTTCCAATGAGCAGTTCTTC.

This chain joins TRBV5-5 and TRBJ2-1; possibly TRBD2 for D (6 bases). Germline CDR1 is SGHKS and CDR2 is YYEKEE (reference sequence). The CDR3 sequence is 15 residues long. Trimming left V 5 bases short and J 3 bases short, with 15 bases between. The CDR3 spells CASSYFTGLYNEQFF. In nucleotides, the CDR3 is TGTGCCAGCAGTTATTTTACGGGACTCTACAATGAGCAGTTCTTC.

This clone turned up a few times. The chain links TRBV4-3 to TRBJ1-2, with 7 positions matching TRBD1. With 4 bases clipped from V and 4 bases from J, the junction kept 9 bases outside the gene matches. Looked up from germline, CDR1 is LGHNA and CDR2 is YSLEER. The CDR3 runs 15 residues. The CDR3 spells CASSPQTGYGYGYTF. CDR3 nucleotides: TGCGCCAGCAGCCCGCAGACAGGGTACGGCTATGGCTACACCTTC.

The table lists this clone with a count of one. This chain connects TRBV6-4 to TRBJ2-3; 8 bases fit TRBD1. Germline assignment: CDR1 MRHNA and CDR2 SNTAGT. The ends lost 6 bases at V and 4 bases at J; junction bases unmatched: 3. The CDR3 is 13 amino acids. The CDR3 sequence: CASSETGADTQYF. The CDR3 region has the DNA TGTGCCAGCAGCGAGACAGGGGCAGATACGCAGTATTTT.

The chain combines TRBV10-1 with TRBJ2-1, with 9 bases matching TRBD2. After removal of 0 bases from V and 7 bases from J, the junction contained 7 bases not matched to a gene. Germline V gene data show CDR1 as WNHNN and CDR2 as SYGVQD (reference sequence). The CDR3 is 16 amino acids. The CDR3 nucleotides read TGCGCCAGCAGTGAGTCTGGGCGGGAGGGCCTTAATGAGCAGTTCTTC. It codes for CASSESGREGLNEQFF.

This rearrangement joins TRBV18 to TRBJ1-1, with D maybe TRBD1 (5 bases). Between the trimmed V and J ends, which lost 3 bases and 5 bases, there was a span of 13 bases. The CDR3 spans 14 residues. Germline CDR1 KGHSH, CDR2 LQKENI. CDR3 DNA sequence: TGTGCCAGCTCACCCACGATACGGGGGACTGAAGCTTTCTTT. Protein product: CASSPTIRGTEAFF.

This clone has a single count. The chain has TRBV9 and TRBJ2-7, with 11 bases lining up with TRBD2. Germline lookup yields CDR1 SGDLS and CDR2 YYNGEE. J gave up 4 bases and V 3 bases, and 3 bases lay outside the gene matches. The CDR3 contains 14 residues. CDR3 nucleotide sequence: TGTGCCAGCAGCGCTAGCGGGGGGAATTACGAGCAGTACTTC. Its translation: CASSASGGNYEQYF.

The V gene is TRBV6-2 or TRBV6-3, the J gene TRBJ2-7; perhaps TRBD1 as D (6 bases). The CDR3 is made up of 14 amino acids. CDR1 and CDR2 from the germline V gene are MNHEY and SVGEGT. Trimming took off 5 bases at V and 0 bases at J, with 11 bases between the two ends. DNA of the CDR3: TGTGCCAGCAGTCCACAGGGTTCCTCCTACGAGCAGTACTTC. Its translation is CASSPQGSSYEQYF.

V usage is TRBV28 and J usage is TRBJ2-3; TRBD2 matches at 9 bases. This CDR3 is built from 18 residues. From germline, CDR1 is MDHEN and CDR2 SYDVKM. V shed 5 bases, J shed 0 bases, and the junction held 12 bases outside the gene matches. Here the CDR3 reads CASSPYHGTSPSTDTQYF. DNA for the CDR3: TGTGCCAGCAGTCCTTACCACGGGACTAGCCCTAGCACAGATACGCAGTATTTT.

This chain uses TRBV9 with TRBJ2-3; 10 nucleotides agree with TRBD2. The ends lost 0 bases at V and 3 bases at J; junction bases unmatched: 7. The CDR3 totals 17 residues. Germline V gives CDR1 SGDLS, CDR2 YYNGEE. CDR3 in DNA: TGTGCCAGCAGCGTAGAGGGAGCGGGAGGGCCAACAGATACGCAGTATTTT. Protein sequence: CASSVEGAGGPTDTQYF. Using reference TRBV9 and TRBJ2-3 for the parts outside the CDR3, the full variable domain is DSGVTQTPKHLITATGQRVTLRCSPRSGDLSVYWYQQSLDQGLQFLIQYYNGEERAKGNILERFSAQQFPDLHSELNLSSLELGDSALYFCASSVEGAGGPTDTQYFGPGTRLTVL.

This clone was counted once. The chain joins TRBV11-2 to TRBJ2-2; no clear D gene. Trimming cost V 1 base and J 8 bases, with 8 bases left between them. Germline V CDR1 and CDR2: SGHAT, FQNNGV. This CDR3 has 13 amino acids. In DNA form, the CDR3 reads TGTGCCAGCAGCTTAGTGTACTCAGGGGAGCTGTTTTTT. Translation: CASSLVYSGELFF. Looking up the rest from reference TRBV11-2 and TRBJ2-2 gives the full variable domain: EAGVAQSPRYKIIEKRQSVAFWCNPISGHATLYWYQQILGQGPKLLIQFQNNGVVDDSQLPKDRFSAERLKGVDSTLKIQPAKLEDSAVYLCASSLVYSGELFFGEGSRLTVL.

As concerns this clone: The sample holds other DNA sequences that translate to the same CDR3. The CDR3 coding sequence is TGTGCCAGCAGCCGCGGGAGCCTCTACGAGCAGTACTTC. The encoded protein is CASSRGSLYEQYF. This chain connects TRBV3-1 (or the pseudogene TRBV3-2) to TRBJ2-7, with 7 bases matching TRBD2. V shed 4 bases and J 3 bases; nucleotides not matched to a gene: 3. The CDR3 is 13 amino acids. Looked up from germline, CDR1 is LGHDT and CDR2 is YNNKEL (reference sequence).

This clone came up a few times. V gene TRBV6-2 or TRBV6-3 combines with J gene TRBJ1-2; D is perhaps TRBD1 (6 bases). The germline CDR1 and CDR2 sequences are MNHEY and SVGEGT. The CDR3 covers 15 residues. V was cut by 2 bases and J by 4 bases, with 14 bases left in between. The CDR3: CASSYRPGGLYGYTF. The CDR3, as DNA: TGTGCCAGCAGTTACAGGCCTGGGGGCCTCTATGGCTACACCTTC.

DNA for the CDR3: TGCAGCGCCTCGGGACTAGCACCTTACAATGAGCAGTTCTTC. Amino acid sequence: CSASGLAPYNEQFF. The rearrangement uses TRBV29-1 and TRBJ2-1, with 9 positions matching TRBD2. The length of the CDR3 is 14 residues. V shed 7 bases and J 4 bases; nucleotides not matched to a gene: 8. The germline V gene has CDR1 SQVTM and CDR2 ANQGSEA.

CDR3 in amino acids: CASNAGPTEAFF. The CDR3 DNA reads as TGTGCCAGCAACGCGGGGCCTACTGAAGCTTTCTTT. The rearrangement links TRBV6-5 to TRBJ1-1; D is perhaps TRBD1 (5 bases). V dropped 7 bases and J dropped 5 bases, with 11 bases sitting between them. The CDR3 is 12 residues long. CDR1 MNHEY and CDR2 SVGAGI come from the germline V gene.

The chain uses TRBV30 and TRBJ1-5; 9 nucleotides agree with TRBD1. Trimming removed 4 bases from V and 4 bases from J; junction bases left unmatched: 5. This CDR3 is 14 amino acids long. The germline V gene encodes CDR1 GTSNPN and CDR2 SVGIG (reference sequence). The CDR3 DNA reads as TGTGCCTGGACCCAAGGACAGGGGAATCAGCCCCAGCATTTT. Protein sequence: CAWTQGQGNQPQHF.

The chain has TRBV6-5 and TRBJ1-1; no clear D gene. Germline V gene sequence: CDR1 MNHEY, CDR2 SVGAGI. The germline V and J ends were trimmed by 2 bases and 1 base, with 8 bases remaining between them. The CDR3 sequence is 14 residues long. CDR3 coding DNA: TGTGCCAGCAGTTACGGGCAGAGGAACACTGAAGCTTTCTTT. Protein product: CASSYGQRNTEAFF.